The 19 T cell receptor beta chains reported below all come from one sample, sequenced in a study of naive and memory T cell subsets. Points from the study as a whole: Naive repertoires, especially CD8, held a few larger clonotypes, possibly memory cells re-expressing CD45RA.

These receptors lack a known antigen. Both TRBC1 and TRBC2 were covered by a beta constant-region primer of two equimolar oligonucleotides. The ligated cDNA underwent four PCR rounds using SP2 and nested alpha and beta constant-region primers. MiXCR, run by TCRdb on the UMI-ligation and nested PCR reads, gives a single entry per CDR3 protein. The sample includes over 90,000 distinct CDR3 sequences, about 10% of them seen just once. Sequencing was performed on naive CD4+ T cells from blood. These receptors came from a human donor in good health.

In this sample, this clonotype turned up a few times. The chain employs TRBV2 and TRBJ1-2; 7 bases are shared with TRBD1. This CDR3 is built from 12 residues. Germline CDR1 SNHLY, CDR2 FYNNEI. V was pared by 6 bases and J by 3 bases, with 1 base of the junction left unmatched. CDR3 protein: CASSGQDYGYTF. The DNA of the CDR3 is TGTGCCAGCAGCGGACAGGACTATGGCTACACCTTC.

This chain connects TRBV6-2 or TRBV6-3 to TRBJ1-3; D may be TRBD1 (6 bases). In germline, CDR1 is MNHEY, CDR2 SVGEGT. Trimming removed 6 bases at V and 0 bases at J, with 12 bases between. The CDR3 has 15 residues. The CDR3 reads CASRGHLSSGNTIYF. CDR3 sequence (DNA): TGTGCCAGCAGGGGACACCTGAGCTCTGGAAACACCATATATTTT.

CDR3 protein: CASSLGDPGQYF. In DNA form, the CDR3 reads TGTGCCAGCAGCTTAGGGGACCCGGGGCAGTACTTC. V is TRBV7-2 and J is TRBJ2-7; D is perhaps TRBD1 or TRBD2 (5 bases each). Per germline, CDR1 SGHTA and CDR2 FQGNSA. CDR3 size: 12 residues. V was trimmed by 1 base and J by 9 bases, leaving 10 bases between them.

This chain connects TRBV28 to TRBJ2-2; D remains unclear. V was trimmed by 5 bases and J by 6 bases, leaving 22 bases between them. CDR3 size: 17 residues. Germline V lookup: CDR1 MDHEN, CDR2 SYDVKM. The CDR3 here is CASSVPGGSQRAGELFF. In DNA form, the CDR3 reads TGTGCCAGCAGTGTTCCGGGTGGTTCCCAACGGGCCGGGGAGCTGTTTTTT.

J is TRBJ2-5 and V is TRBV5-1; D is ambiguous. Trimming removed 10 bases from V and 3 bases from J, with 10 bases in between. Germline V gives CDR1 SGHRS, CDR2 YFSETQ. This CDR3 is built from 11 residues. This CDR3 reads CASRIKETQYF. The CDR3, as DNA: TGCGCCTCACGCATCAAAGAGACCCAGTACTTC.

The gene calls are TRBV7-2 and TRBJ2-3, with TRBD2 identical over 11 bases. Germline V CDR1 and CDR2: SGHTA, FQGNSA. Unmatched junction bases numbered 4, after V lost 3 bases and J lost 2 bases. This CDR3 is 16 amino acids long. In nucleotides, the CDR3 is TGTGCCAGCAGCTTTACTAGCGGGGGAGTCACAGATACGCAGTATTTT. This sequence encodes CASSFTSGGVTDTQYF.

Notes on this clonotype: Without the conserved terminal phenylalanine or tryptophan, this CDR3 likely stems from a read error. The limits of the CDR3 on the DNA are not certain, so only TCRdb's listed CDR3 is given. The J gene is TRBJ2-4, the V gene TRBV6-2 or TRBV6-3; no check of the table's D call, TRBD1, against the DNA was made. Both ends counted, the CDR3 spans 14 residues. Germline V gene lookup returns CDR1 MNHEY and CDR2 SVGEGT. The CDR3 here is CASSYSPGQGPRVI.

This clonotype was counted between two and nine times. The rearrangement joins TRBV7-2 to TRBJ2-3; D call uncertain. Trimming took off 1 base at V and 6 bases at J, with 8 bases between the two ends. The germline V gene has CDR1 SGHTA and CDR2 FQGNSA. This CDR3 is built from 13 residues. Written as DNA, the CDR3 is TGTGCCAGCAGCTTAGGAGAGGAGGATACGCAGTATTTT. It yields the protein CASSLGEEDTQYF.

With regard to this clonotype: The junction and the germline gene differ at one end; a read error may be behind it. The chain combines TRBV6-2 or TRBV6-3 with TRBJ2-1, with D perhaps TRBD1 (6 bases). In germline, CDR1 is MNHEY, CDR2 SVGEGT. CDR3 length: 12 residues. The CDR3 loop is CTSSTGWNEQFF. CDR3 DNA sequence: TGTACCAGCAGTACAGGGTGGAATGAGCAGTTCTTC.

This clonotype was seen a few times. The chain has TRBV7-2 and TRBJ1-6, with 8 bases matching TRBD1. This CDR3 is 14 amino acids long. Per the germline V gene, CDR1 is SGHTA and CDR2 is FQGNSA. The V segment lost 4 bases and the J segment 10 bases; nucleotides outside the gene matches: 6. The CDR3 loop reads CASSSSGGASPLHF. CDR3 in DNA: TGTGCCAGCAGCTCATCAGGGGGCGCCTCACCCCTCCACTTT. The full variable domain, in which reference TRBV7-2 and TRBJ1-6 provide the parts outside the CDR3, is GAGVSQSPSNKVTEKGKDVELRCDPISGHTALYWYRQSLGQGLEFLIYFQGNSAPDKSGLPSDRFSAERTGGSVSTLTIQRTQQEDSAVYLCASSSSGGASPLHFGNGTRLTVT.

This clonotype was seen ten or more times. V gene TRBV27 combines with J gene TRBJ2-2; 12 bases map to TRBD2. This CDR3 spans 16 amino acids. The ends lost 5 bases at V and 5 bases at J; junction bases unmatched: 6. The germline gives CDR1 MNHEY, CDR2 SMNVEV (reference sequence). This chain's CDR3 is CASSLRLAGATGELFF. In nucleotides, the CDR3 is TGTGCCAGCAGTCTCAGACTAGCGGGAGCGACCGGGGAGCTGTTTTTT.

V gene TRBV7-2 combines with J gene TRBJ1-6; 7 bases are a match to TRBD1. The V segment lost 2 bases and the J segment 7 bases; nucleotides outside the gene matches: 8. The CDR3 totals 16 residues. From germline, CDR1 is SGHTA and CDR2 FQGNSA. The CDR3 protein is CASSLRVGGGNSPLHF. The DNA for the CDR3 is TGTGCCAGCAGCTTAAGGGTAGGGGGCGGAAATTCACCCCTCCACTTT.

The sample holds many counts of this clonotype. The CDR3 protein is CASTLTGVLNEQFF. CDR3 in DNA: TGTGCCAGCACTCTTACAGGGGTTCTGAATGAGCAGTTCTTC. The V and J genes are TRBV7-9 and TRBJ2-1, with 7 bases that match TRBD1. The junction had 10 bases not matched to a gene; V was cut back by 7 bases and J by 7 bases. The CDR3 contains 14 residues. CDR1 SEHNR and CDR2 FQNEAQ come from the germline V gene (reference sequence).

The chain employs TRBV4-3 and TRBJ1-2; no firm D call. Germline CDR1 LGHNA, CDR2 YSLEER. The CDR3 sequence is 15 residues long. V was shortened by 0 bases and J by 4 bases, with 12 bases between the two germline ends. CDR3 in DNA: TGCGCCAGCAGCCAAGATTGGGCAGCGAGCTATGGCTACACCTTC. Protein: CASSQDWAASYGYTF.

The V and J genes are TRBV21-1 and TRBJ2-3; the table calls TRBD2, which could not be checked here. TRBV21-1 is flagged as a pseudogene. CDR3 size: 16 residues. This CDR3 reads CAIPTPDQHRTDTQYF. Here the CDR3 DNA reads TGTGCCATTCCTACCCCGGACCAGCACCGCACAGATACGCAGTATTTT.

This clonotype was counted many times. CDR3 residues: CASSYLKAGGRETQYF. In DNA form, the CDR3 reads TGTGCCAGCAGTTACCTCAAAGCGGGGGGGCGTGAGACCCAGTACTTC. This chain links TRBV6-2 or TRBV6-3 with TRBJ2-5, with 10 bases fitting TRBD2. Germline V gene sequence: CDR1 MNHEY, CDR2 SVGEGT. This CDR3 region has 16 residues. Trimming cost V 2 bases and J 5 bases; bases outside gene matches: 8.

The CDR3 DNA follows: TGTGCCAGCAGGCTAGGGGGAGTTGCCATTCAGTACTTC. Encoded protein: CASRLGGVAIQYF. The genes are TRBV12-3 or TRBV12-4 and TRBJ2-4, with D perhaps TRBD1 (6 bases). V shed 6 bases and J shed 9 bases, with 15 bases lying between them. This CDR3 is built from 13 residues.

This clonotype has just a few counts. The chain links TRBV7-2 to TRBJ2-3; tentatively, D is TRBD2 (5 bases). V was clipped by 8 bases and J by 5 bases, with 26 bases between them. This CDR3 comprises 17 residues. Germline-derived CDR1 and CDR2 are SGHTA and FQGNSA. In DNA form, the CDR3 reads TGTGCCAGCCAACTCACGAGGGCGGCAGGAGCAGGAGATACGCAGTATTTT. Translated, it gives CASQLTRAAGAGDTQYF.

This rearrangement joins TRBV4-2 to TRBJ2-7; no clear D. Germline CDR1 LGHNA, CDR2 YNFKEQ. CDR3 length: 14 residues. Trimming removed 1 base from V and 0 bases from J, with 7 bases in between. The CDR3: CASSQGASSYEQYF. In DNA, the CDR3 is TGTGCCAGCAGCCAAGGGGCGAGCTCCTACGAGCAGTACTTC.